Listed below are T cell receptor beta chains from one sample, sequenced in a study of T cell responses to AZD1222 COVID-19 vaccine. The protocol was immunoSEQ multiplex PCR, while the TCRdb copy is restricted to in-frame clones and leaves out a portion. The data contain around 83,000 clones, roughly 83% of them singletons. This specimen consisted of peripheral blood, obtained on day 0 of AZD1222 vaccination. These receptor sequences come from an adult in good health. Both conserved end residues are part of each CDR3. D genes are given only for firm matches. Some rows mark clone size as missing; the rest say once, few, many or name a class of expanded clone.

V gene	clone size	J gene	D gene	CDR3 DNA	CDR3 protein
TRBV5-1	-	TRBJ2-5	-	TGCGCCAGCAGCTTGTCCCCGCAAGAGACCCAGTACTTC	CASSLSPQETQYF
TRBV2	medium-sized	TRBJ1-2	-	TGTGCCAGCAGCTACATCGAGCAGGATGGCTACACCTTC	CASSYIEQDGYTF
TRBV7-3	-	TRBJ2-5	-	TGTGCCAGCAGCTTACAACCCGGCGCGGAGACCCAGTACTTC	CASSLQPGAETQYF
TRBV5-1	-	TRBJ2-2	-	TGCGCCAGCAGCGATCGGCCCAAAAGGAACACCGGGGAGCTGTTTTTT	CASSDRPKRNTGELFF
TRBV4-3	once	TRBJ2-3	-	TGCGCCAGCAGCCAAGAGGACTCAACAGATACGCAGTATTTT	CASSQEDSTDTQYF
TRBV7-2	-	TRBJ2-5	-	TGTGCCAGCAGCTTAGCGGGAGGACAAGAGACCCAGTACTTC	CASSLAGGQETQYF
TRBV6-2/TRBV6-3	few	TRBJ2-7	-	TGTGCCAGCAGTTACGCGCGAGAAGGGTCAGCCTACGAGCAGTACTTC	CASSYAREGSAYEQYF
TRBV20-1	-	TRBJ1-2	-	TGCAGTGCCACGGACAGCTATGGCTACACCTTC	CSATDSYGYTF
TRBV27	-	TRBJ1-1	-	TGTGCCAGCAGTTTATCCCTGGGCCCGTACCCGATCACTGAAGCTTTCTTT	CASSLSLGPYPITEAFF
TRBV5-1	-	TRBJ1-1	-	TGCGCCAGCAGCTTGGTTCAGGGCGACACTGAAGCTTTCTTT	CASSLVQGDTEAFF